The 21 T cell receptor beta chains presented below share a single source sample, sequenced in a study of vaccination effects on CD4 cells after COVID-19. Assay: immunoSEQ multiplex PCR; the TCRdb copy retains only in-frame clones and omits some. The sample lists around 50,000 clones; about 70% were seen once. Cultured cells yielded isolated CD4+ T cells after 10 days. Infection dated between March and December 2020, before the Alpha, Beta and Delta variants reached the United States. Either the BNT162b2 or mRNA-1273 vaccine was given to participants in two doses. These receptors have no identified antigens. The input for sequencing was CD4+ T cells from PBMCs cultured without peptide, taken after COVID-19 vaccination. Receptors originate from a human donor who had a prior SARS-CoV-2 infection.

This clone was found once. CDR3 DNA: TGTGCCAGCACCGAAGGGGGGGCCGCCAATGAGCAGTTCTTC. This sequence encodes CASTEGGAANEQFF. This chain links TRBV9 with TRBJ2-1; TRBD2 is a possible D gene (7 bases). Germline assignment: CDR1 SGDLS and CDR2 YYNGEE. CDR3 length: 14 residues. The ends were cut back, 6 bases at V and 6 bases at J, with 16 bases in the middle.

The chain uses TRBV7-9 and TRBJ2-1, with 9 bases aligning to TRBD1. The length of the CDR3 is 15 residues. V lost 4 bases, J lost 6 bases, and 7 bases stayed unmatched. CDR1 and CDR2 (germline): SEHNR, FQNEAQ (reference sequence). As DNA, the CDR3 is TGTGCCAGCAGCTCACGGGACAGGGAGGGCAATGAGCAGTTCTTC. This translates into CASSSRDREGNEQFF.

The chain combines TRBV6-2 or TRBV6-3 with TRBJ1-5, with unresolved D. In germline, CDR1 is MNHEY, CDR2 SVGEGT. The CDR3 consists of 17 residues. Trimming cost V 3 bases and J 3 bases, with 18 bases left between them. The DNA of the CDR3 is TGTGCCAGCAGTTATCACCGAACAGACGGCAACAATCAGCCCCAGCATTTT. This gives the protein CASSYHRTDGNNQPQHF.

This clone has only a few counts. The CDR3: CASSQEGNTQYF. The CDR3 DNA follows: TGCGCCAGCAGCCAAGAAGGGAATACGCAGTATTTT. The rearrangement links TRBV4-3 to TRBJ2-3, with no clear D. Trimming took off 0 bases at V and 7 bases at J, with 5 bases between the two ends. Germline CDR1 reads LGHNA; CDR2 reads YSLEER. This CDR3 has 12 amino acids.

This clone was recorded a few times. This chain connects TRBV5-1 to TRBJ2-1; D perhaps matches TRBD2 (6 bases). Germline CDR1 reads SGHRS; CDR2 reads YFSETQ. The CDR3 length is 13 residues. Trimming pared 3 bases from V and 6 bases from J, leaving 10 bases between. CDR3 in amino acids: CASSSRGGNEQFF. The CDR3 region has the DNA TGCGCCAGCAGCTCGCGGGGAGGCAATGAGCAGTTCTTC.

The table lists this clone with a count of one. V gene TRBV20-1 combines with J gene TRBJ2-7, with TRBD2 matching over 8 bases. Germline V gives CDR1 DFQATT, CDR2 SNEGSKA (reference sequence). CDR3 size: 14 residues. J gave up 3 bases and V 3 bases, and 7 bases lay outside the gene matches. The DNA for the CDR3 is TGCAGTGCTAGTGGGGGACTAGTTTTCTACGAGCAGTACTTC. It translates to CSASGGLVFYEQYF.

This chain uses TRBV20-1 with TRBJ1-5; 7 bases agree with TRBD1. Germline CDR1 and CDR2: DFQATT and SNEGSKA (reference sequence). The CDR3 contains 16 residues. Germline trimming cut 3 bases from V and 4 bases from J; bases unmatched to any gene: 12. CDR3: CSASRGGAFNNQPQHF. The CDR3, as DNA: TGCAGTGCTAGTAGAGGGGGCGCTTTCAATAATCAGCCCCAGCATTTT.

This sequence joins TRBV2 and TRBJ2-2; tentatively, D is TRBD2 (6 bases). Per the germline V gene, CDR1 is SNHLY and CDR2 is FYNNEI. This CDR3 region has 13 residues. V was clipped by 7 bases and J by 4 bases, with 10 bases between them. For the CDR3, the DNA is TGTGCCAGCAACCAGGGAGGCACCGGGGAGCTGTTTTTT. The encoded protein is CASNQGGTGELFF.

This clone was seen a few times. The V gene is TRBV7-9, the J gene TRBJ1-6; D unresolved. The CDR3 is 12 amino acids. V was trimmed by 1 base and J by 9 bases, leaving 4 bases between them. Germline CDR1 SEHNR, CDR2 FQNEAQ (reference sequence). DNA of the CDR3: TGTGCCAGCAGCTTAGACCTTTCACCCCTCCACTTT. Translated: CASSLDLSPLHF.

The chain carries TRBV2 and TRBJ2-2; the D gene could be TRBD1 or TRBD2 (6 bases each). The CDR3 has 14 amino acids. V was cut by 7 bases and J by 3 bases, with 12 bases left in between. Germline CDR1 reads SNHLY; CDR2 reads FYNNEI. Written as DNA, the CDR3 is TGTGCCAGCACGCGGGACACCGACACCGGGGAGCTGTTTTTT. As protein: CASTRDTDTGELFF.

V gene TRBV7-8 combines with J gene TRBJ2-3; 8 bases map to TRBD2. V dropped 4 bases and J dropped 2; count of bases not matched to a gene: 14. This CDR3 has 18 amino acids. Germline values: CDR1 SGHVS, CDR2 FQNEAQ. The CDR3: CASSSIAGPKGSTDTQYF. CDR3 nucleotides: TGTGCCAGCAGCTCGATAGCGGGACCTAAGGGTTCCACAGATACGCAGTATTTT. Full variable domain (rest looked up from reference TRBV7-8 and TRBJ2-3): GAGVSQSPRYKVAKRGQDVALRCDPISGHVSLFWYQQALGQGPEFLTYFQNEAQLDKSGLPSDRFFAERPEGSVSTLKIQRTQQEDSAVYLCASSSIAGPKGSTDTQYFGPGTRLTVL.

The chain couples TRBV15 to TRBJ2-3, with 7 nucleotides matching TRBD1. CDR3 size: 16 residues. V dropped 4 bases and J dropped 0; count of bases not matched to a gene: 7. CDR1 and CDR2 (germline): LNHNV, YYDKDF (reference sequence). The CDR3, as DNA: TGTGCCACCAGCACAGGGACAGTCTCTAGCACAGATACGCAGTATTTT. Protein product: CATSTGTVSSTDTQYF.

The rearrangement links TRBV24-1 to TRBJ2-3; possibly TRBD2 for D (6 bases). The CDR3 spans 13 residues. The ends were cut back, 11 bases at V and 1 base at J, with 12 bases in the middle. Germline values: CDR1 KGHDR, CDR2 SFDVKD. CDR3 nucleotides: TGTGCCATCGGGGGTGGGGGCACAGATACGCAGTATTTT. Encoded protein: CAIGGGGTDTQYF.

The chain combines TRBV6-5 with TRBJ1-2; tentatively, D is TRBD1 (5 bases). V dropped 8 bases and J dropped 0 bases, with 13 bases sitting between them. The CDR3 length is 14 residues. Germline V gives CDR1 MNHEY, CDR2 SVGAGI. DNA of the CDR3: TGTGCCAGCGTTCGGGGCTCCCCTAACTATGGCTACACCTTC. Its translation is CASVRGSPNYGYTF.

The chain joins TRBV5-4 to TRBJ2-5, with 8 nucleotides matching TRBD2. This CDR3 has 15 residues. Unmatched junction bases numbered 9, after V lost 3 bases and J lost 5 bases. CDR1 and CDR2 from the germline V gene are SGHNT and YYREEE (reference sequence). CDR3 region: CASSSRGREEETQYF. The DNA of the CDR3 is TGTGCCAGCAGCTCGCGGGGGCGGGAGGAGGAGACCCAGTACTTC.

The gene calls are TRBV18 and TRBJ2-7; maybe TRBD1 (6 bases). Per germline, CDR1 KGHSH and CDR2 LQKENI. Trimming took 8 bases from V and 4 from J, leaving 18 bases between them. CDR3 size: 14 residues. Here the CDR3 DNA reads TGTGCCAGCGCAGGACAGTCCAAGGGGTACGAGCAGTACTTC. This gives the protein CASAGQSKGYEQYF.

The rearrangement links TRBV18 to TRBJ1-1; TRBD1 agrees at 7 bases. This CDR3 has 13 amino acids. Germline trimming cut 3 bases from V and 8 bases from J; bases unmatched to any gene: 6. Looked up from germline, CDR1 is KGHSH and CDR2 is LQKENI. The CDR3 DNA reads as TGTGCCAGCTCACCCTGGACAGGCGTCGAAGCTTTCTTT. Translating gives CASSPWTGVEAFF.

The rearrangement links TRBV11-2 to TRBJ1-1; TRBD1 matches 7 bases. The CDR3 is 16 residues long. Unmatched junction bases numbered 8, after V lost 4 bases and J lost 0 bases. Germline values: CDR1 SGHAT, CDR2 FQNNGV. In DNA, the CDR3 is TGTGCCAGCAGCTGGGTTGTAGGACAGGTGAACACTGAAGCTTTCTTT. Amino acids: CASSWVVGQVNTEAFF.

The V and J genes are TRBV4-1 and TRBJ2-2; 15 bases agree with TRBD2. From germline, CDR1 is MGHRA and CDR2 YSYEKL. Trimming cost V 3 bases and J 6 bases; bases outside gene matches: 14. The CDR3 sequence is 20 residues long. The DNA of the CDR3 is TGCGCCAGCAGCCATCCCGGACTAGCGGGGGGGCCTTCTATACCCGGGGAGCTGTTTTTT. Protein: CASSHPGLAGGPSIPGELFF.

The chain is built from TRBV25-1 and TRBJ2-7; D uncertain. The CDR3 runs 15 residues. With 2 bases removed from V and 3 bases from J, the gap between germline ends came to 14 bases. Germline CDR1 MGHDK, CDR2 SYGVNS. CDR3 bases: TGTGCCAGCAGTGAACACTCTTCACTGGGCTACGAGCAGTACTTC. Translating it yields CASSEHSSLGYEQYF.

This clone rates as medium-sized. The chain combines TRBV5-1 with TRBJ2-1, with 9 positions matching TRBD2. This CDR3 region has 15 residues. The germline CDR1 and CDR2 sequences are SGHRS and YFSETQ. J lost 5 bases, V lost 5 bases, and 8 bases had no gene match. CDR3 in amino acids: CASRGLAGSDNEQFF. Here the CDR3 DNA reads TGCGCCAGCAGGGGGCTAGCGGGGAGCGACAATGAGCAGTTCTTC.